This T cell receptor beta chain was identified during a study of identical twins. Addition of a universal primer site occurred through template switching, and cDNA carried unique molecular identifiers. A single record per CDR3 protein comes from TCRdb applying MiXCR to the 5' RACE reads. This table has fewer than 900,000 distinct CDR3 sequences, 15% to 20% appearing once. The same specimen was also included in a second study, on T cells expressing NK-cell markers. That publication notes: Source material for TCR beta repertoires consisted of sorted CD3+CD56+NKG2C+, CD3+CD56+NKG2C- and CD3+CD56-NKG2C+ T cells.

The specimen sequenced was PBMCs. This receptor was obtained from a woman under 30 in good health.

CDR3 coding DNA: TGCAGTGCTTGGAGGTCTTCTCGGAGCACAGATACGCAGTATTTT. It encodes CSAWRSSRSTDTQYF. This rearrangement joins TRBV20-1 to TRBJ2-3; possibly TRBD2 for D (5 bases). In germline, CDR1 is DFQATT, CDR2 SNEGSKA (reference sequence). The length of the CDR3 is 15 residues. V gave up 5 bases and J gave up 0 bases, with 15 bases separating them.